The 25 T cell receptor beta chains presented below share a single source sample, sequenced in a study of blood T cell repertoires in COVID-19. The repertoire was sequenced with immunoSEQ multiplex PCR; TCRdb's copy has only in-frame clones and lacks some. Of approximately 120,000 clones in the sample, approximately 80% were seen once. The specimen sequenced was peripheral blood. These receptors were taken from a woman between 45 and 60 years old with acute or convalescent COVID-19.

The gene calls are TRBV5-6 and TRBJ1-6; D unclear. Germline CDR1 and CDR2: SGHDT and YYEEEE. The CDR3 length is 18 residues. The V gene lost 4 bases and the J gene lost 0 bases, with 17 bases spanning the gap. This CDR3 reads CASSGGVGASSYNSPLHF. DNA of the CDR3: TGTGCCAGCAGCGGAGGCGTCGGCGCAAGCTCCTATAATTCACCCCTCCACTTT.

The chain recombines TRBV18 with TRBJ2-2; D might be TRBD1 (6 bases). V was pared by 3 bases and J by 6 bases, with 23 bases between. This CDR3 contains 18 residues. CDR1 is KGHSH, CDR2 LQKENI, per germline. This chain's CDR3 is CASSPQNGGTGKAGELFF. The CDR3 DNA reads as TGTGCCAGCTCACCGCAGAATGGGGGAACAGGGAAGGCCGGGGAGCTGTTTTTT.

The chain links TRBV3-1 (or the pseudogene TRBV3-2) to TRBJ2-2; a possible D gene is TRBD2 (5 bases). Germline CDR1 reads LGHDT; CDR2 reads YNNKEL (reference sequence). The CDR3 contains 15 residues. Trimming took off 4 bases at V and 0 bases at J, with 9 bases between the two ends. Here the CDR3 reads CASSPSGSNTGELFF. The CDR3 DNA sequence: TGTGCCAGCAGCCCCAGCGGATCGAACACCGGGGAGCTGTTTTTT.

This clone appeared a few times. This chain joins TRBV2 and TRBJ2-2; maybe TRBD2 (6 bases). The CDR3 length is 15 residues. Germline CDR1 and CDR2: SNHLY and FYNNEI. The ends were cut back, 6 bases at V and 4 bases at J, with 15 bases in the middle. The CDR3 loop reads CASSYEGRSTGELFF. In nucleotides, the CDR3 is TGTGCCAGCAGCTACGAGGGGAGGTCCACCGGGGAGCTGTTTTTT. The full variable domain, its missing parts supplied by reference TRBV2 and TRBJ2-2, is EPEVTQTPSHQVTQMGQEVILRCVPISNHLYFYWYRQILGQKVEFLVSFYNNEISEKSEIFDDQFSVERPDGSNFTLKIRSTKLEDSAMYFCASSYEGRSTGELFFGEGSRLTVL.

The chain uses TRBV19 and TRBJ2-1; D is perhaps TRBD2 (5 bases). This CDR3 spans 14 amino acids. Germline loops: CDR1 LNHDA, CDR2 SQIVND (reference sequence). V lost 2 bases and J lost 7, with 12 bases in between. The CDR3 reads CASSISGLPNEQFF. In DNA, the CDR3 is TGTGCCAGTAGTATATCAGGACTTCCAAATGAGCAGTTCTTC.

CDR3 coding DNA: TGCGCCAGCAGCTTGAATGGACTCGACTATGGCTACACCTTC. This codes for CASSLNGLDYGYTF. The rearrangement uses TRBV5-1 and TRBJ1-2; no clear D. The CDR3 has 14 residues. Trimming cost V 1 base and J 3 bases, with 10 bases left between them. Germline V gene sequence: CDR1 SGHRS, CDR2 YFSETQ.

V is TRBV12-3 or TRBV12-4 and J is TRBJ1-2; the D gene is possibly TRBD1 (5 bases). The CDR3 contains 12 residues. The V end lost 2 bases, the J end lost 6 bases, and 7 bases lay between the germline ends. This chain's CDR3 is CASSLTGDGYTF. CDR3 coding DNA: TGTGCCAGCAGTTTAACAGGTGATGGCTACACCTTC.

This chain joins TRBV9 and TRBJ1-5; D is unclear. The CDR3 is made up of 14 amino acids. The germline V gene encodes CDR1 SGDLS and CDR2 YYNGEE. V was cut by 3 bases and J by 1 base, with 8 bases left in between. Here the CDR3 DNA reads TGTGCCAGCAGCGAAGGAGACAGCAATCAGCCCCAGCATTTT. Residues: CASSEGDSNQPQHF. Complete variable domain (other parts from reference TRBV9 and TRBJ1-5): DSGVTQTPKHLITATGQRVTLRCSPRSGDLSVYWYQQSLDQGLQFLIQYYNGEERAKGNILERFSAQQFPDLHSELNLSSLELGDSALYFCASSEGDSNQPQHFGDGTRLSIL.

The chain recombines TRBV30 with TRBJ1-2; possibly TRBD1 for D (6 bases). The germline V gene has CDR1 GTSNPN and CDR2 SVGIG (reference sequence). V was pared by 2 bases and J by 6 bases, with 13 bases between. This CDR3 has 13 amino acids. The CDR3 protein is CAWSFPGADGYTF. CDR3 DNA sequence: TGTGCCTGGAGTTTTCCAGGGGCCGATGGCTACACCTTC.

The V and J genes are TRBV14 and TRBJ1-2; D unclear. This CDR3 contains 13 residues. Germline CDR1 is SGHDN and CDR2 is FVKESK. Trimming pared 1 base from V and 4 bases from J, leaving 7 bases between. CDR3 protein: CASSQGVSYGYTF. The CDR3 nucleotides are TGTGCCAGCAGCCAAGGAGTGTCCTATGGCTACACCTTC.

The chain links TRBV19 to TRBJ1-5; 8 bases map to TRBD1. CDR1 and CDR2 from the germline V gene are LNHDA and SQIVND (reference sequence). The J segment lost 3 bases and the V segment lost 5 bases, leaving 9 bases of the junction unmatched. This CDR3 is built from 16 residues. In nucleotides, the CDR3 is TGTGCCAGTAGTCCAATAGGACAGGGCGTCAATCAGCCCCAGCATTTT. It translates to CASSPIGQGVNQPQHF.

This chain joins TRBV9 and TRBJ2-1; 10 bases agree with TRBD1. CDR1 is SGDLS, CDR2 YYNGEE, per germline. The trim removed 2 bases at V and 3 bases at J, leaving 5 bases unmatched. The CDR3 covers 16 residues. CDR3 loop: CASSVSGTGVYNEQFF. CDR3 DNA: TGTGCCAGCAGCGTGTCGGGGACAGGGGTCTACAATGAGCAGTTCTTC.

The CDR3 loop reads CASSYATENGYTF. The CDR3 DNA sequence: TGTGCCAGCAGTTACGCGACAGAAAATGGCTACACCTTC. The J gene is TRBJ1-2, the V gene TRBV6-6, with D possibly being TRBD1 (5 bases). Germline V gene data show CDR1 as MNHNY and CDR2 as SVGAGI (reference sequence). The CDR3 contains 13 residues. The ends were cut back, 2 bases at V and 6 bases at J, with 10 bases in the middle.

In DNA form, the CDR3 reads TGTGCCAGCAGCTCGCCGGGACAAGAGACCCAGTACTTC. Amino acids: CASSSPGQETQYF. V gene TRBV5-6 combines with J gene TRBJ2-5; maybe TRBD2 (5 bases). CDR1 is SGHDT and CDR2 is YYEEEE in the germline V gene. The CDR3 is 13 amino acids. Between the trimmed V and J ends, which lost 3 bases and 2 bases, there was a span of 8 bases.

In DNA form, the CDR3 reads TGTGCCTGGACCGCAGGAGAAGGGGGTGGCTACACCTTC. Translated, it gives CAWTAGEGGGYTF. The V and J genes are TRBV30 and TRBJ1-2; D is perhaps TRBD1 (6 bases). CDR1 is GTSNPN, CDR2 SVGIG, per germline (reference sequence). The CDR3 has 13 amino acids. Trimming removed 4 bases at V and 7 bases at J, with 16 bases between.

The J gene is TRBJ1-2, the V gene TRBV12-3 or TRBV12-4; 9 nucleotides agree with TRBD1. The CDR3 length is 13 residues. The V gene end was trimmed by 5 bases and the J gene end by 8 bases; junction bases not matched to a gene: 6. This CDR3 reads CASSPDRGLGYTF. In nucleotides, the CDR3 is TGTGCCAGCAGTCCGGACAGGGGTTTAGGCTACACCTTC.

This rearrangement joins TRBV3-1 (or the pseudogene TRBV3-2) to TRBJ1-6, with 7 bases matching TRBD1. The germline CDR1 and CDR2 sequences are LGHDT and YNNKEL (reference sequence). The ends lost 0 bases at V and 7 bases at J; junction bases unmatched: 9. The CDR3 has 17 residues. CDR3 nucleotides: TGTGCCAGCAGCCAAGAAGGAAAAGGGGGCGGGAATTCACCCCTCCACTTT. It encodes CASSQEGKGGGNSPLHF.

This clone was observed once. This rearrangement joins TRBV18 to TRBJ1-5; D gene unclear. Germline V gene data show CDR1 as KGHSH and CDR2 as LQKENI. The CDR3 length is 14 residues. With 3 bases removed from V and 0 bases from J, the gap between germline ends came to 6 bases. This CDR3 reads CASSPNYSNQPQHF. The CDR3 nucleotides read TGTGCCAGCTCACCTAACTATAGCAATCAGCCCCAGCATTTT.

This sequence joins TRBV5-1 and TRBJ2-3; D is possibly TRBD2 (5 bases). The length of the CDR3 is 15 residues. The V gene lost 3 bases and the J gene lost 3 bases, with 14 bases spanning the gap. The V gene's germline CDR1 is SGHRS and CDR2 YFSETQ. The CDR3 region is CASSSGRSGTDTQYF. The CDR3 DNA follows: TGCGCCAGCAGCTCCGGACGGTCGGGGACAGATACGCAGTATTTT.

CDR3 nucleotides: TGTGCCACCAGCACCACCGGGACACCGAACACTGAAGCTTTCTTT. It translates to CATSTTGTPNTEAFF. The V gene is TRBV24-1, the J gene TRBJ1-1, with a tentative D call TRBD1 (6 bases). The germline gives CDR1 KGHDR, CDR2 SFDVKD. V lost 7 bases and J lost 1, with 15 bases in between. The CDR3 sequence is 15 residues long.

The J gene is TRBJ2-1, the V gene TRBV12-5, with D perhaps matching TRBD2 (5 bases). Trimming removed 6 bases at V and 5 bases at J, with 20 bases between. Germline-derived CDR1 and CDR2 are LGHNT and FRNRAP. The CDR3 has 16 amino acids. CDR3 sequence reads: CASGLRTSGIHNEQFF. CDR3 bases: TGTGCTAGTGGCCTACGTACCTCCGGGATCCACAATGAGCAGTTCTTC.

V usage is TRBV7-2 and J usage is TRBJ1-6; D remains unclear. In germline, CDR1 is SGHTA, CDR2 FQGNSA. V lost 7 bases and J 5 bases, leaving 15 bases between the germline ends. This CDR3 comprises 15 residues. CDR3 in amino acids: CASTLGGPNNSPLHF. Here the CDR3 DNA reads TGTGCCAGCACCCTCGGAGGGCCCAATAATTCACCCCTCCACTTT.

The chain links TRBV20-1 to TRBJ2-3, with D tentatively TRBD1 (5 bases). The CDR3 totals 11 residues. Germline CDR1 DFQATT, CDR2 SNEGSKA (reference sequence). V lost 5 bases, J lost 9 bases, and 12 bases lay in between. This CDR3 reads CSALTQATQYF. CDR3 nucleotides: TGCAGTGCTCTCACACAGGCCACGCAGTATTTT.

DNA of the CDR3: TGTGCCAGCAGCATGTCACGGAGCCTGGGTACGAACACTGAAGCTTTCTTT. It translates to CASSMSRSLGTNTEAFF. V gene TRBV11-2 combines with J gene TRBJ1-1, with unresolved D. The CDR3 covers 17 residues. The V gene lost 5 bases and the J gene lost 1 base, with 20 bases spanning the gap. Germline V gene sequence: CDR1 SGHAT, CDR2 FQNNGV.

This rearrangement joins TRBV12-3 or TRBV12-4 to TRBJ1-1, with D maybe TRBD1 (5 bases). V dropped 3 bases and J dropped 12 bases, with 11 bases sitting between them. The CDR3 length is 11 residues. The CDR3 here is CASSLGRGSFF. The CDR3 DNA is TGTGCCAGCAGTTTGGGTAGGGGTTCTTTCTTT.